These T cell receptor beta chains were read from a single sample in a study of blood T cell repertoires in COVID-19. The protocol was immunoSEQ multiplex PCR, while the TCRdb copy is restricted to in-frame clones and leaves out a portion. The table has fewer than 250,000 clones, approximately 80% seen once; the top ten hold 0.9% to 0.95%. The sample comprised peripheral blood. The receptors were sampled from a man aged 55-75 years with COVID-19, enrolled during active disease. The CDR3 runs from the conserved cysteine through the conserved F or W. The D gene is left open where the match is weak. The size of a clone is reported for some rows only, either as once, few or many, or as a class for expanded clones.

. | . | 16 | TRBJ2-3 | TRBV7-6 | CASSSALQGWADTQYF
. | few | 15 | TRBJ1-3 | TRBV18 | CASSPGGVTGNTIYF
TRBD1 | once | 15 | TRBJ2-7 | TRBV19 | CASSMVGQGAREQYF
. | . | 15 | TRBJ1-4 | TRBV6-6 | CASGNGLATNEKLFF
TRBD1 | . | 14 | TRBJ1-3 | TRBV6-5 | CASRRQGLENTIYF
TRBD1 | . | 17 | TRBJ1-3 | TRBV7-9 | CASSSGTGAISGNTIYF
TRBD1 | . | 15 | TRBJ1-4 | TRBV5-1 | CASSLSGTGFEKLFF
. | . | 13 | TRBJ2-7 | TRBV9 | CASSVRPVDEQYF
. | . | 12 | TRBJ2-1 | TRBV11-2 | CASSGQHNEQFF
. | . | 15 | TRBJ1-1 | TRBV16 | CASSQIGVGNTEAFF
TRBD1 | . | 11 | TRBJ1-2 | TRBV28 | CASNDRVGYTF
. | once | 16 | TRBJ2-2 | TRBV7-3 | CASSLRNREGNGELFF
. | . | 15 | TRBJ1-6 | TRBV30 | CAWKGGGTYNSPLHF
. | . | 14 | TRBJ1-5 | TRBV19 | CASSITGSNQPQHF
. | . | 14 | TRBJ1-2 | TRBV9 | CASSPRPEIYGYTF
TRBD2 | . | 15 | TRBJ2-1 | TRBV19 | CASSRGSAGGREQFF
. | . | 15 | TRBJ1-1 | TRBV25-1 | CASSQRGEMNTEAFF
TRBD1 | few | 14 | TRBJ1-2 | TRBV7-2 | CASSLWTGNYGYTF
. | . | 15 | TRBJ2-2 | TRBV18 | CASSERQPGTGELFF
. | once | 13 | TRBJ2-7 | TRBV7-9 | CASSSQSLYEQYF
. | few | 12 | TRBJ1-2 | TRBV19 | CASSQGMRGYTF
TRBD1 | . | 16 | TRBJ2-5 | TRBV6-2/TRBV6-3 | CASSYSPGGVAETQYF
. | few | 14 | TRBJ1-2 | TRBV2 | CASSQTVTVYGYTF
. | . | 15 | TRBJ2-2 | TRBV19 | CASSLRTGSTGELFF
TRBD1 | . | 15 | TRBJ1-2 | TRBV19 | CASSTRQGGAYGYTF
TRBD1 | . | 15 | TRBJ1-2 | TRBV7-2 | CASSTRNRGFYGYTF
. | . | 15 | TRBJ1-1 | TRBV7-3 | CASSHNTGINTEAFF
. | once | 12 | TRBJ1-2 | TRBV18 | CASSTSGGGYTF
TRBD1 | . | 11 | TRBJ1-3 | TRBV20-1 | CSGQGRNTIYF
. | . | 13 | TRBJ2-2 | TRBV12-3/TRBV12-4 | CASSLGLTGELFF
. | . | 14 | TRBJ2-1 | TRBV21-1 | CARLPQTRNNEQFF
. | once | 14 | TRBJ1-4 | TRBV28 | CASSSGQQHEKLFF
. | . | 13 | TRBJ1-1 | TRBV2 | CASSQDRNTEAFF
TRBD1 | . | 16 | TRBJ1-1 | TRBV10-3 | CAISESGRSGQGGAFF
. | . | 13 | TRBJ2-7 | TRBV2 | CASSWTGDYEQYF
. | . | 15 | TRBJ2-7 | TRBV5-1 | CASSLGLQGSYEQYF
. | . | 15 | TRBJ1-5 | TRBV7-2 | CASSADSYSNQPQHF
TRBD1 | . | 13 | TRBJ2-2 | TRBV29-1 | CSVMTGTTGELFF
. | . | 15 | TRBJ1-5 | TRBV28 | CASSPRLGGNQPQHF
TRBD2 | once | 16 | TRBJ2-2 | TRBV11-1 | CASSQRTSGSTGELFF
TRBD2 | . | 14 | TRBJ2-5 | TRBV28 | CASSGGLARETQYF
. | . | 10 | TRBJ1-1 | TRBV20-1 | CSAKTEEAFF
TRBD2 | once | 19 | TRBJ2-2 | TRBV4-2 | CASSQERLAGAMVTGELFF
TRBD2 | . | 12 | TRBJ2-7 | TRBV11-2 | CASSRERGEQYF
. | . | 12 | TRBJ2-1 | TRBV12-5 | CASGFGYNEQFF
. | . | 16 | TRBJ2-1 | TRBV5-1 | CASSLDGLVGLLGGFF
TRBD2 | . | 15 | TRBJ2-4 | TRBV28 | CASSFSGRAGNIQYF
. | . | 16 | TRBJ1-2 | TRBV3-1/TRBV3-2 | CASSQPLQENSYGYTF
TRBD1 | . | 12 | TRBJ1-1 | TRBV18 | CASSQGATEAFF
. | . | 15 | TRBJ2-7 | TRBV5-1 | CASSLDTGRGYEQYF
. | . | 16 | TRBJ1-1 | TRBV6-2/TRBV6-3 | CASSYLAVRGYTEAFF
. | . | 14 | TRBJ2-1 | TRBV29-1 | CSVEDQTGSNEQFF
. | . | 14 | TRBJ1-5 | TRBV6-2/TRBV6-3 | CASSYVTVNQPQHF
TRBD2 | . | 16 | TRBJ2-2 | TRBV18 | CASSRRSGRRVGELFF
TRBD1 | . | 15 | TRBJ2-7 | TRBV30 | CAWSAARGSSYEQYF
TRBD1 | . | 16 | TRBJ2-2 | TRBV9 | CASSVEQGPYTGELFF
. | few | 17 | TRBJ1-1 | TRBV7-8 | CASSLAVTDTPNTEAFF
. | . | 14 | TRBJ2-7 | TRBV27 | CASSDSEAPHEQYF
. | . | 14 | TRBJ1-4 | TRBV5-4 | CASSLRTEGEKLFF